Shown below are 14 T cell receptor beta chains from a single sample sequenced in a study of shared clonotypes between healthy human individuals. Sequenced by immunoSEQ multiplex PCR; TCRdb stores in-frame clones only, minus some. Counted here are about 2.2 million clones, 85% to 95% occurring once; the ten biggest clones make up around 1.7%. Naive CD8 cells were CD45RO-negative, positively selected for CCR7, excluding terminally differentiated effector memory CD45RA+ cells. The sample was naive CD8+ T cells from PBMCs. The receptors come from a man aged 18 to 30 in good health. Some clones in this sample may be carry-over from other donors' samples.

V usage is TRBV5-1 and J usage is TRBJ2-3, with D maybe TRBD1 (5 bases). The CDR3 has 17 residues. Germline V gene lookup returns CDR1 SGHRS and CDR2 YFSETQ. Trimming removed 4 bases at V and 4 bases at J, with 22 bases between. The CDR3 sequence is CASSPGRALGRADTQYF. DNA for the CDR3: TGCGCCAGCAGCCCCGGAAGGGCCCTGGGGCGAGCAGATACGCAGTATTTT.

CDR3 DNA: TGCGCCAGCAGGGGAGGGGCTGGAAACACCATATATTTT. This codes for CASRGGAGNTIYF. V is TRBV10-2 and J is TRBJ1-3; tentative D call: TRBD1 (5 bases). The CDR3 has 13 amino acids. V was trimmed by 6 bases and J by 2 bases, leaving 8 bases between them. Per germline, CDR1 WSHSY and CDR2 SAAADI.

The CDR3 bases are TGTGCCAGCAGCGCGGGAGCGGGAGCGGTGCAGTACTTC. It yields the protein CASSAGAGAVQYF. The chain has TRBV9 and TRBJ2-7; 8 positions agree with TRBD2. Germline CDR1 reads SGDLS; CDR2 reads YYNGEE. The CDR3 is 13 residues long. The V segment lost 3 bases and the J segment 9 bases; nucleotides outside the gene matches: 8.

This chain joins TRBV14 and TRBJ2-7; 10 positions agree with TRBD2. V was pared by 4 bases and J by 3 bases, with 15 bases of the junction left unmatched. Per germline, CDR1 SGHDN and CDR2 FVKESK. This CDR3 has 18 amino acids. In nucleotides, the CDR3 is TGTGCCAGCAGCCTCCCCCCGAGGGTAGCGGGAGGCCTCTACGAGCAGTACTTC. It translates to CASSLPPRVAGGLYEQYF.

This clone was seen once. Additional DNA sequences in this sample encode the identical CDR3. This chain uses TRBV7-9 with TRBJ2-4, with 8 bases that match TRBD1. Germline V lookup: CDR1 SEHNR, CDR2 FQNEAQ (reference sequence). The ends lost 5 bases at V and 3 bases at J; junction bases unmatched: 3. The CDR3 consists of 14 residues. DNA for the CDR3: TGTGCCAGCAGCCCAGGGACAGGCAAAAACATTCAGTACTTC. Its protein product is CASSPGTGKNIQYF. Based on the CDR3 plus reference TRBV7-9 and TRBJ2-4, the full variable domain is DTGVSQNPRHKITKRGQNVTFRCDPISEHNRLYWYRQTLGQGPEFLTYFQNEAQLEKSRLLSDRFSAERPKGSFSTLEIQRTEQGDSAMYLCASSPGTGKNIQYFGAGTRLSVL.

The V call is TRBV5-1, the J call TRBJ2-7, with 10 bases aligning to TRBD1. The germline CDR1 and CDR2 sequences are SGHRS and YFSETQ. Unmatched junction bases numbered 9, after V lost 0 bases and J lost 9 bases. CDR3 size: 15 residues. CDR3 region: CASSLERQGASRQYF. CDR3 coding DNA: TGCGCCAGCAGCTTGGAACGACAGGGGGCGAGTCGGCAGTACTTC.

For the CDR3, the DNA is TGTGCCAGCAGCGTAAGAGAGAACACAGATACGCAGTATTTT. Residues: CASSVRENTDTQYF. The rearrangement joins TRBV9 to TRBJ2-3; no clear D gene. The CDR3 is 14 amino acids. Germline V CDR1 and CDR2: SGDLS, YYNGEE. Trimming removed 1 base at V and 2 bases at J, with 8 bases between.

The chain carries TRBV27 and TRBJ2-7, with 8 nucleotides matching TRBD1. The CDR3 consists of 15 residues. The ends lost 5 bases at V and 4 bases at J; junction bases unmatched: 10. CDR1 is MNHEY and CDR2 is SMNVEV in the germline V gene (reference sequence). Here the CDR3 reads CASSPTPTGGYEQYF. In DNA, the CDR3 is TGTGCCAGCAGTCCGACCCCAACAGGGGGGTACGAGCAGTACTTC.

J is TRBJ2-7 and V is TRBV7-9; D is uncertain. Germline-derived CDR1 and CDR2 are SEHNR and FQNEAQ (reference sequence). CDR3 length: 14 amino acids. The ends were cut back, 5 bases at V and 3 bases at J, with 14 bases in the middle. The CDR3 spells CASSPQLQLYEQYF. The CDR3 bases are TGTGCCAGCAGCCCGCAATTGCAGCTCTACGAGCAGTACTTC.

The CDR3 sequence: CASSSLDRDQPQHF. The CDR3 DNA is TGTGCCAGCAGTTCCCTGGACAGGGATCAGCCCCAGCATTTT. The chain is built from TRBV27 and TRBJ1-5, with 8 bases lining up with TRBD1. After removal of 4 bases from V and 5 bases from J, the junction contained 4 bases not matched to a gene. The CDR3 loop spans 14 amino acids. From germline, CDR1 is MNHEY and CDR2 SMNVEV (reference sequence).

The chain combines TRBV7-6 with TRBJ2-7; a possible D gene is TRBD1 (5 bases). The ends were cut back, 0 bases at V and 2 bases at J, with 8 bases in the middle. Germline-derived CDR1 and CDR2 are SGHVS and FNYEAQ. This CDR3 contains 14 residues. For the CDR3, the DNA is TGTGCCAGCAGCTTAGCCGACAGAACCTACGAGCAGTACTTC. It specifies CASSLADRTYEQYF.

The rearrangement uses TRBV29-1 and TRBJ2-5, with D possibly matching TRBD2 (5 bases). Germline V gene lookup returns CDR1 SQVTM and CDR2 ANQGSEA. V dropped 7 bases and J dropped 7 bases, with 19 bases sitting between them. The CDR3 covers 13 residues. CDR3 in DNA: TGCAGCGACCTTTCGGGGTCCTCGGGGACCCAGTACTTC. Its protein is CSDLSGSSGTQYF. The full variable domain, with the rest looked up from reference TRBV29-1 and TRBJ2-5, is SAVISQKPSRDICQRGTSLTIQCQVDSQVTMMFWYRQQPGQSLTLIATANQGSEATYESGFVIDKFPISRPNLTFSTLTVSNMSPEDSSIYLCSDLSGSSGTQYFGPGTRLLVL.

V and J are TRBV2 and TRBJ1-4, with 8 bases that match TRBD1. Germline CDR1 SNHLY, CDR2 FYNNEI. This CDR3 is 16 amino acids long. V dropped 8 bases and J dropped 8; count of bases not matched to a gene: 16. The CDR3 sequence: CASAHTPTGVEEKLFF. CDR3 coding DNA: TGTGCCAGCGCCCACACCCCGACAGGGGTTGAGGAAAAACTGTTTTTT.

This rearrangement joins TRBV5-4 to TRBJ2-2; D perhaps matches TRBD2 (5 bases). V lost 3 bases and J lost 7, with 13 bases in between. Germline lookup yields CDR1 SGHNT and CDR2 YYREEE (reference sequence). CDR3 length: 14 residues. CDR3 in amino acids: CASSWSGFLGELFF. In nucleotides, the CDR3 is TGTGCCAGCAGCTGGAGCGGCTTCCTCGGGGAGCTGTTTTTT.